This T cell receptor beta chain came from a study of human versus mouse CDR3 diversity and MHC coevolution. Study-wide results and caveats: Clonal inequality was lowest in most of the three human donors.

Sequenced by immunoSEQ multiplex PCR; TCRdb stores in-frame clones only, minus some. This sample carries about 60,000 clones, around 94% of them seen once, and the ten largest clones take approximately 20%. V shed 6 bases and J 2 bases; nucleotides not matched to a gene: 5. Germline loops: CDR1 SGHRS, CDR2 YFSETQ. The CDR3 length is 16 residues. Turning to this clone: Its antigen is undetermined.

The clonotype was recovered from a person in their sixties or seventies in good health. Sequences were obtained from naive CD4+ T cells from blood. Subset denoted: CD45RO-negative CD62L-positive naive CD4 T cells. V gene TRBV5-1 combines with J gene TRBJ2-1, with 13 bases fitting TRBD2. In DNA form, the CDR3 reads TGCGCCAGCAATAAAGGGACTAGCGGGGCCTACAATGAGCAGTTCTTC. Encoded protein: CASNKGTSGAYNEQFF.